The 21 T cell receptor beta chains given below trace back to one sample, sequenced in a study of Tregs in tolerant kidney transplant recipients. Sequencing used immunoSEQ multiplex PCR; TCRdb keeps in-frame clones, though not all of them. Of tens of thousands of clones listed, around 84% are singletons. The specimen was CD4+ T cells from blood. Receptor source: a human donor in good health.

Concerning this clone: A much larger clone differs by one base, so this may be a read error. V and J are TRBV2 and TRBJ1-2; TRBD1 matches at 7 bases. After removal of 2 bases from V and 6 bases from J, the junction contained 9 bases not matched to a gene. The CDR3 is 15 residues long. The germline gives CDR1 SNHLY, CDR2 FYNNEI. CDR3 DNA sequence: TGTGCCAGCAGTGAAAGGGGGCTGGGGCGCCATGGCTACACCTTC. As protein: CASSERGLGRHGYTF.

The count of this clone is one. Written as DNA, the CDR3 is TGTGCCAGCAGTTACAGGGTCGGCTATGGCTACACCTTC. It yields the protein CASSYRVGYGYTF. V is TRBV6-5 and J is TRBJ1-2; D call uncertain. This CDR3 region has 13 residues. CDR1 is MNHEY and CDR2 is SVGAGI in the germline V gene. Trimming took 2 bases from V and 4 from J, leaving 8 bases between them.

The chain recombines TRBV5-4 with TRBJ2-5; D possibly corresponds to TRBD2 (6 bases). Trimming took off 0 bases at V and 4 bases at J, with 19 bases between the two ends. This CDR3 spans 17 amino acids. Germline CDR1 SGHNT, CDR2 YYREEE (reference sequence). Written as DNA, the CDR3 is TGTGCCAGCAGCTTGGTAACGGGGGTTGGGGTAGGAGAGACCCAGTACTTC. Translation: CASSLVTGVGVGETQYF. The full variable domain, its missing parts supplied by reference TRBV5-4 and TRBJ2-5, is ETGVTQSPTHLIKTRGQQVTLRCSSQSGHNTVSWYQQALGQGPQFIFQYYREEENGRGNFPPRFSGLQFPNYSSELNVNALELDDSALYLCASSLVTGVGVGETQYFGPGTRLLVL.

This chain uses TRBV10-3 with TRBJ2-7; TRBD1 matches 7 bases. V trimming: 7 bases; J trimming: 5 bases; junction bases outside the gene matches: 14. The CDR3 is made up of 15 amino acids. CDR1 and CDR2 (germline): ENHRY, SYGVKD. CDR3 DNA sequence: TGTGCCATCAAGAGGGACAGCATATTTGGCGACGAGCAGTACTTC. It is translated as CAIKRDSIFGDEQYF.

J is TRBJ1-6 and V is TRBV9; TRBD1 is a possible D gene (5 bases). This CDR3 region has 15 residues. Germline-derived CDR1 and CDR2 are SGDLS and YYNGEE. The germline V and J ends were trimmed by 2 bases and 6 bases, with 12 bases remaining between them. The CDR3 coding sequence is TGTGCCAGCAGCGTCCGACAGTCGGGTAATTCACCCCTCCACTTT. Its translation: CASSVRQSGNSPLHF. Full variable domain (remainder filled in from reference TRBV9 and TRBJ1-6): DSGVTQTPKHLITATGQRVTLRCSPRSGDLSVYWYQQSLDQGLQFLIQYYNGEERAKGNILERFSAQQFPDLHSELNLSSLELGDSALYFCASSVRQSGNSPLHFGNGTRLTVT.

The J gene is TRBJ2-7, the V gene TRBV14; TRBD2 might be the D (6 bases). V was clipped by 3 bases and J by 8 bases, with 11 bases between them. CDR1 and CDR2 from the germline V gene are SGHDN and FVKESK. The CDR3 is 12 residues long. CDR3 amino acids: CASSHVRGKQYF. The CDR3, as DNA: TGTGCCAGCAGCCACGTCCGGGGGAAGCAGTACTTC.

The chain employs TRBV6-5 and TRBJ1-3; tentatively, D is TRBD1 (5 bases). This CDR3 comprises 14 residues. The germline gives CDR1 MNHEY, CDR2 SVGAGI. The germline V and J ends were trimmed by 6 bases and 4 bases, with 13 bases remaining between them. The chain's CDR3 is CASSSGNWGNTIYF. CDR3 sequence (DNA): TGTGCCAGCAGCTCAGGGAATTGGGGAAACACCATATATTTT.

V gene TRBV7-9 combines with J gene TRBJ1-2, with D possibly TRBD1 on 6 matching bases. Per the germline V gene, CDR1 is SEHNR and CDR2 is FQNEAQ (reference sequence). The CDR3 length is 14 residues. Trimming removed 0 bases at V and 4 bases at J, with 9 bases between. The CDR3 DNA reads TGTGCCAGCAGCTTAGCGGGGGGCATCTATGGCTACACCTTC. It encodes CASSLAGGIYGYTF. Filled out from reference TRBV7-9 and TRBJ1-2, the complete variable domain reads DTGVSQNPRHKITKRGQNVTFRCDPISEHNRLYWYRQTLGQGPEFLTYFQNEAQLEKSRLLSDRFSAERPKGSFSTLEIQRTEQGDSAMYLCASSLAGGIYGYTFGSGTRLTVV.

J is TRBJ1-4 and V is TRBV15, with no clear D. V lost 0 bases and J lost 4, with 12 bases in between. Germline CDR1 LNHNV, CDR2 YYDKDF (reference sequence). The length of the CDR3 is 16 residues. The CDR3 coding sequence is TGTGCCACCAGCAGAGACGGGGTGGGCAATAATGAAAAACTGTTTTTT. Translation: CATSRDGVGNNEKLFF.

The chain is built from TRBV7-2 and TRBJ2-7; 8 bases align to TRBD2. The CDR3 sequence is 15 residues long. CDR1 is SGHTA, CDR2 FQGNSA, per germline. With V trimmed by 6 bases and J by 1 base, 8 bases remained unmatched. The CDR3 DNA reads TGTGCCAGCAGTCCTACTAGCGGACTGTCCTACGAGCAGTACTTC. Translation gives CASSPTSGLSYEQYF.

The count of this clone is one. V gene TRBV27 combines with J gene TRBJ1-2, with 9 bases fitting TRBD1. The CDR3 sequence is 12 residues long. V was clipped by 5 bases and J by 8 bases; unmatched bases: 3. Germline V gives CDR1 MNHEY, CDR2 SMNVEV (reference sequence). The CDR3 DNA reads as TGTGCCAGCAGTCGGGACAGGGAGGGCTACACCTTC. Amino acid sequence: CASSRDREGYTF.

The chain is built from TRBV19 and TRBJ1-6, with 7 bases aligning to TRBD1. Germline lookup yields CDR1 LNHDA and CDR2 SQIVND (reference sequence). The V segment lost 6 bases and the J segment 8 bases; nucleotides outside the gene matches: 10. The CDR3 runs to 15 residues. CDR3 region: CASRPGGGRHSPLHF. The CDR3 bases are TGTGCCAGTAGGCCAGGAGGGGGCAGGCATTCACCCCTCCACTTT.

V and J are TRBV6-5 and TRBJ1-1; weak D call: TRBD1 (5 bases). There are 11 residues in the CDR3. CDR1 is MNHEY and CDR2 is SVGAGI in the germline V gene. The V end lost 6 bases, the J end lost 8 bases, and 10 bases lay between the germline ends. CDR3 amino acids: CASRGPPEAFF. DNA of the CDR3: TGTGCCAGCAGGGGGCCCCCCGAAGCTTTCTTT.

This CDR3 is CASSEWARSTEAFF. The CDR3 nucleotides read TGTGCCAGCAGTGAATGGGCTCGGAGCACTGAAGCTTTCTTT. The chain uses TRBV2 and TRBJ1-1; the D is unclear. The CDR3 extends over 14 amino acids. Germline assignment: CDR1 SNHLY and CDR2 FYNNEI. The V end lost 2 bases, the J end lost 4 bases, and 11 bases lay between the germline ends. The complete variable domain, with remaining parts taken from reference TRBV2 and TRBJ1-1, reads EPEVTQTPSHQVTQMGQEVILRCVPISNHLYFYWYRQILGQKVEFLVSFYNNEISEKSEIFDDQFSVERPDGSNFTLKIRSTKLEDSAMYFCASSEWARSTEAFFGQGTRLTVV.

V gene TRBV13 combines with J gene TRBJ2-5, with 12 bases identical to TRBD2. The CDR3 runs to 17 residues. CDR1 PRHDT and CDR2 FYEKMQ come from the germline V gene (reference sequence). V gave up 5 bases and J gave up 6 bases; unmatched junction bases: 13. The CDR3 region has the DNA TGTGCCAGCAGCCTGCCCCCACTAGCGGGGGGTGTGAAGACCCAGTACTTC. As protein: CASSLPPLAGGVKTQYF.

This clone was detected only once. This chain links TRBV9 with TRBJ1-1; D gene unclear. CDR1 is SGDLS, CDR2 YYNGEE, per germline. The V and J ends lost 5 bases and 5 bases respectively, with 22 bases between them. CDR3 size: 16 residues. CDR3 in amino acids: CASSLTARGTPTEAFF. The DNA of the CDR3 is TGTGCCAGCAGTCTTACAGCCCGTGGCACCCCAACTGAAGCTTTCTTT.

This chain joins TRBV12-5 and TRBJ2-2; 8 bases fit TRBD2. Germline-derived CDR1 and CDR2 are LGHNT and FRNRAP. This CDR3 is built from 17 residues. The V gene end was trimmed by 4 bases and the J gene end by 3 bases; junction bases not matched to a gene: 10. The CDR3 here is CASGSRAGAGDTGELFF. DNA for the CDR3: TGTGCTAGTGGTTCCCGGGCGGGAGCGGGGGACACCGGGGAGCTGTTTTTT.

This chain joins TRBV20-1 and TRBJ1-2, with D hard to call. This CDR3 is 10 amino acids long. Germline loops: CDR1 DFQATT, CDR2 SNEGSKA (reference sequence). CDR3 region: CSVSEGGYTF. Here the CDR3 DNA reads TGCAGCGTATCCGAGGGTGGCTACACCTTC.

The rearrangement uses TRBV30 and TRBJ1-1; no firm D call. CDR1 is GTSNPN, CDR2 SVGIG, per germline (reference sequence). The CDR3 has 11 amino acids. V lost 4 bases, J lost 1 base, and 4 bases lay in between. In DNA, the CDR3 is TGTGCCTGGACATGGAACACTGAAGCTTTCTTT. This encodes CAWTWNTEAFF.

The CDR3 is CASSDLRGGEQYF. The CDR3, as DNA: TGTGCCAGCAGTGACTTACGGGGAGGCGAGCAGTACTTC. The gene calls are TRBV2 and TRBJ2-7, with D tentatively TRBD2 (6 bases). Trimming cost V 3 bases and J 6 bases, with 12 bases left between them. Germline-derived CDR1 and CDR2 are SNHLY and FYNNEI. The CDR3 runs 13 residues.

This clone was counted only a few times. The chain recombines TRBV7-7 with TRBJ2-6, with 8 bases aligning to TRBD1. Germline V gene lookup returns CDR1 SSHAT and CDR2 FNYEAQ (reference sequence). The ends lost 5 bases at V and 1 base at J; junction bases unmatched: 7. This CDR3 is built from 17 residues. The CDR3 DNA follows: TGTGCCAGCAGCGAAGGACAGGGTAGATCTGGGGCCAACGTCCTGACTTTC. Amino acids: CASSEGQGRSGANVLTF.